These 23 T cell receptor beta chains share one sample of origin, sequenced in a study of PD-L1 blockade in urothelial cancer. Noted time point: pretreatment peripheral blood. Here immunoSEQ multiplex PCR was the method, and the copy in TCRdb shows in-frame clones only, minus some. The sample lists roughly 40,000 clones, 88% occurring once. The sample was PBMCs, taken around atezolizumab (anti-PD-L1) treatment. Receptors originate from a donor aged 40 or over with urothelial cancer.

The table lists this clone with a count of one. The CDR3 DNA reads TGTGCCAGTAGCCCCAGGACAGGGCAGGGAGAGACCCAGTACTTC. It is translated as CASSPRTGQGETQYF. The rearrangement links TRBV19 to TRBJ2-5; 8 bases are shared with TRBD1. The germline CDR1 and CDR2 sequences are LNHDA and SQIVND (reference sequence). The CDR3 covers 15 residues. Losses at the gene ends were 6 bases for V and 4 bases for J; bases not matched to a gene: 10.

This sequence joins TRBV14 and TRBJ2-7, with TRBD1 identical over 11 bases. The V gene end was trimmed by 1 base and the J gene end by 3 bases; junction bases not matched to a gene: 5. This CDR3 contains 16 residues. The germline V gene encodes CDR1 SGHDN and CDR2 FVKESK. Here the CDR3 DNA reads TGTGCCAGCAGCCAAGGGGGGGGACAGGGGGTCTACGAGCAGTACTTC. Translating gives CASSQGGGQGVYEQYF.

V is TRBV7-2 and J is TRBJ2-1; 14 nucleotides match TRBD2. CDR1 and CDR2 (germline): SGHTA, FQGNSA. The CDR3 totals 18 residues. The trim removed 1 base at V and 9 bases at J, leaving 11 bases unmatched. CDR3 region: CASSLVRETSGRAGEQFF. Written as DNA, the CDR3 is TGTGCCAGCAGCTTAGTACGGGAGACTAGCGGGAGGGCAGGTGAGCAGTTCTTC.

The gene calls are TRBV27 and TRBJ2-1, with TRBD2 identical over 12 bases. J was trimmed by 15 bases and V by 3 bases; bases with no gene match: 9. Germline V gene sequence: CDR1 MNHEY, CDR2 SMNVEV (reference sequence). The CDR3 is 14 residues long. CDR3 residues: CASSLASGRAWLFF. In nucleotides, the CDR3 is TGTGCCAGCAGTTTGGCTAGCGGGAGGGCCTGGCTGTTCTTC.

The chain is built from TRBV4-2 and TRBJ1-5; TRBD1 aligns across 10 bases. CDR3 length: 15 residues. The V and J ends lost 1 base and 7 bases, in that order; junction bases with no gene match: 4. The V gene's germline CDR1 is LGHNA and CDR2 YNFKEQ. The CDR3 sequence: CASSQGGQGTQPQHF. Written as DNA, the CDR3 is TGTGCCAGCAGCCAAGGGGGACAGGGGACGCAGCCCCAGCATTTT.

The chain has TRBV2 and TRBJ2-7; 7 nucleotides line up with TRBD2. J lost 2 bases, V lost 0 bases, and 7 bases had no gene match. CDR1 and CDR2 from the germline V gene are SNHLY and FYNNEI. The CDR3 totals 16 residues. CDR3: CASSEAASSGPYEQYF. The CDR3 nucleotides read TGTGCCAGCAGTGAAGCGGCGTCTAGCGGTCCCTACGAGCAGTACTTC.

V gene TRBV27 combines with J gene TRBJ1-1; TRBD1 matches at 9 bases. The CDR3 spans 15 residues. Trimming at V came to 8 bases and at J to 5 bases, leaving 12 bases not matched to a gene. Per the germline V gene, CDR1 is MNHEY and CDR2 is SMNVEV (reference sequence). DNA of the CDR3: TGTGCCAGCCTAACGTACAGGGGGCGCAGGACTGAAGCTTTCTTT. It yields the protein CASLTYRGRRTEAFF.

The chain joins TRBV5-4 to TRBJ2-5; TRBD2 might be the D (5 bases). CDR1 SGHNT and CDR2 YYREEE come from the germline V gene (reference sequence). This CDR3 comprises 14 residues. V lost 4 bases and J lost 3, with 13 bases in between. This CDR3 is CASSPDSTKETQYF. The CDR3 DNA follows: TGTGCCAGCAGCCCGGACTCGACCAAAGAGACCCAGTACTTC.

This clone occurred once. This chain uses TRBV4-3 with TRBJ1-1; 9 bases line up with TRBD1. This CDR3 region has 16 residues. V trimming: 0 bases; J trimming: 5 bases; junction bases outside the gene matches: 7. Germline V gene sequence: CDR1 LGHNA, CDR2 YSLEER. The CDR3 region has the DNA TGCGCCAGCAGCCAAGAACAGGGGGCGGTGTGGACTGAAGCTTTCTTT. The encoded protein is CASSQEQGAVWTEAFF.

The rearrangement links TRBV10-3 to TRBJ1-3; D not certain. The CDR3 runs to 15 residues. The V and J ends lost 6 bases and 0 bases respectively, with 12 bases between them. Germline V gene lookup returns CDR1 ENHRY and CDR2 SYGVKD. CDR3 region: CAIRRSDHSGNTIYF. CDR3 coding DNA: TGTGCCATCAGGAGGAGTGACCACTCTGGAAACACCATATATTTT.

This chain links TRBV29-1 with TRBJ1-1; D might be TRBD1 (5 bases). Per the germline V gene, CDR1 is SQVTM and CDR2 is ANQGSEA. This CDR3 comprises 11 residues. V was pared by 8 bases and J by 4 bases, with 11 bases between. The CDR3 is CSLGGGTEAFF. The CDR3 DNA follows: TGCAGCCTGGGGGGGGGCACTGAAGCTTTCTTT.

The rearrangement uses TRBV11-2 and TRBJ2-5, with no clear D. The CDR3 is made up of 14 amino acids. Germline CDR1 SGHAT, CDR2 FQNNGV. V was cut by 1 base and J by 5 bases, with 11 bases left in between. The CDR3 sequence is CASSLGTPRETQYF. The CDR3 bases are TGTGCCAGCAGCTTAGGTACCCCTCGGGAGACCCAGTACTTC.

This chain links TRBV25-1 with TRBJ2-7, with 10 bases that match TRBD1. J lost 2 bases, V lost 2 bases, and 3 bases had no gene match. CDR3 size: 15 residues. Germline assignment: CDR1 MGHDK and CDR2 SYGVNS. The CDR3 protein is CASSEVGTGAYEQYF. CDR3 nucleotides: TGTGCCAGCAGTGAAGTGGGGACAGGGGCCTACGAGCAGTACTTC.

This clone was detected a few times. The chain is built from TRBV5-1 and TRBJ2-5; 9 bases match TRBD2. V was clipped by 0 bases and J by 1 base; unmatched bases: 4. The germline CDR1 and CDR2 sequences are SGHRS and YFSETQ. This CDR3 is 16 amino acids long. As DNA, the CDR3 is TGCGCCAGCAGCTTGGTGTCAGCGGGGGGCCAAGAGACCCAGTACTTC. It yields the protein CASSLVSAGGQETQYF. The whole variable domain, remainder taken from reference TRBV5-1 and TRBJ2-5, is KAGVTQTPRYLIKTRGQQVTLSCSPISGHRSVSWYQQTPGQGLQFLFEYFSETQRNKGNFPGRFSGRQFSNSRSEMNVSTLELGDSALYLCASSLVSAGGQETQYFGPGTRLLVL.

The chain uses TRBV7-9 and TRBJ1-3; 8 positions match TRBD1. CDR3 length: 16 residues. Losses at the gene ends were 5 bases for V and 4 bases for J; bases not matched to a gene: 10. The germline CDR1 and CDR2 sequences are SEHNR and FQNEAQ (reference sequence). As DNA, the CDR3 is TGTGCCAGCAGCACTTTGTGGACAGGGTCGGGAAACACCATATATTTT. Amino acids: CASSTLWTGSGNTIYF.

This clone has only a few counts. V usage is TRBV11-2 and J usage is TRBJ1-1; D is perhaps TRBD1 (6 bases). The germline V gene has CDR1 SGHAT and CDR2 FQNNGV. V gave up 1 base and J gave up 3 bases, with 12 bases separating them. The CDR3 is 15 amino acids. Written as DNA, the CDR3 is TGTGCCAGCAGCTTAGCTCGGGGGGCGGACACTGAAGCTTTCTTT. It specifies CASSLARGADTEAFF.

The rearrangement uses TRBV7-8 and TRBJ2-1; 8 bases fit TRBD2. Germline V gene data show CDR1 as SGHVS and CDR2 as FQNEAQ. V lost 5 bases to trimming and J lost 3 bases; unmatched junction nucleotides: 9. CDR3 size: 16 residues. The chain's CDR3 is CASSPDGGGFYNEQFF. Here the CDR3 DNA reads TGTGCCAGCAGCCCCGACGGGGGGGGCTTCTACAATGAGCAGTTCTTC.

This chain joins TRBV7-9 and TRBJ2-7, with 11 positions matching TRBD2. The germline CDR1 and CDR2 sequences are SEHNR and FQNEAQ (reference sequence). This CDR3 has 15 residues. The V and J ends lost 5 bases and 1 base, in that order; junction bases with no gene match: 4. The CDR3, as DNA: TGTGCCAGCAGCACCTCTAGCGGGAGGTCCTACGAGCAGTACTTC. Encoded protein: CASSTSSGRSYEQYF.

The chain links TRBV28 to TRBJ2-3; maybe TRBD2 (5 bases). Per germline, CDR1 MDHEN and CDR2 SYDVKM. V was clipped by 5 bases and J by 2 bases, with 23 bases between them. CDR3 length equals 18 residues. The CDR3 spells CASSTSAGPQRDTDTQYF. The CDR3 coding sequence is TGTGCCAGCAGTACATCGGCGGGCCCCCAAAGGGACACAGATACGCAGTATTTT. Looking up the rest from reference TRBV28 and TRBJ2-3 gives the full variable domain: DVKVTQSSRYLVKRTGEKVFLECVQDMDHENMFWYRQDPGLGLRLIYFSYDVKMKEKGDIPEGYSVSREKKERFSLILESASTNQTSMYLCASSTSAGPQRDTDTQYFGPGTRLTVL.

The CDR3 region is CASSITGLGEKLFF. The CDR3, as DNA: TGTGCCAGTAGTATAACAGGGCTTGGTGAAAAACTGTTTTTT. V gene TRBV19 combines with J gene TRBJ1-4; a possible D gene is TRBD1 (6 bases). V lost 2 bases and J 7 bases, leaving 11 bases between the germline ends. This CDR3 spans 14 amino acids. Germline V lookup: CDR1 LNHDA, CDR2 SQIVND (reference sequence).

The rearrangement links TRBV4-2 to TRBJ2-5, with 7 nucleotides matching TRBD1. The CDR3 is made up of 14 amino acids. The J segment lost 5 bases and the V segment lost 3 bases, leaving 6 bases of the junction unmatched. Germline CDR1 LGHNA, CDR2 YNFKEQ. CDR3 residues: CASSQPTGQETQYF. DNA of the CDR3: TGTGCCAGCAGCCAGCCGACAGGGCAGGAGACCCAGTACTTC.

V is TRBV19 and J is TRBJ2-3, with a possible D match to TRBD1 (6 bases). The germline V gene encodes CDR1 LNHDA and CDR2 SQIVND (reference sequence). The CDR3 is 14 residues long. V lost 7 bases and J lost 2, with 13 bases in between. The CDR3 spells CASTIGQPTDTQYF. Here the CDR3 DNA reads TGTGCCAGTACCATAGGACAGCCCACAGATACGCAGTATTTT.

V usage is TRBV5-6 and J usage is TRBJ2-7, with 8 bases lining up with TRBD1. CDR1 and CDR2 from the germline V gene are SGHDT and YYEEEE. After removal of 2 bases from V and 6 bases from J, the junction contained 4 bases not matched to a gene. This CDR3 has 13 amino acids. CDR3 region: CASSFGTGGEQYF. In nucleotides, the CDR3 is TGTGCCAGCAGCTTTGGGACAGGAGGCGAGCAGTACTTC.